Sequencing of this TCR beta chain was carried out in a study of human T cells and chemical hapten exposure. Overall study: Weekly administration of diphenylcyclopropenone to the scalp of patients continued throughout the approximately 23-week study.

Study-level points and caveats: TCRs above 1 in 1000 frequency stayed constant with DPC sensitization. Because they had alopecia, donors may respond immunologically unlike healthy people.

In its sample, this clonotype was seen a few times. Its cognate antigen is unknown. As to time point: patch test 3, about 24 weeks after DPC sensitization. This sample's treatment: therapeutic diphenylcyclopropenone sensitization with weekly scalp DPC. TCRdb redid the calling of the RACE reads with MiXCR, one entry per CDR3 protein. The repertoire has about 160,000 distinct CDR3 sequences, around a quarter of them found once; the top ten carry under 2.5%. Trimming took off 3 bases at V and 4 bases at J, with 11 bases between the two ends. The CDR3 extends over 14 amino acids. Germline V gene lookup returns CDR1 SGDLS and CDR2 YYNGEE.

The sample consisted of whole blood, taken in connection with sensitization to the hapten diphenylcyclopropenone (DPC). The V gene is TRBV9, the J gene TRBJ1-5; D is undetermined. The clonotype originates from a woman between 18 and 29 years old with alopecia areata. Some clones in this sample may be carry-over from other donors' samples. This CDR3 reads CASSDGLRNQPQHF. CDR3 sequence (DNA): TGTGCCAGCAGCGACGGCCTGAGGAATCAGCCCCAGCATTTT.